This T cell receptor (beta chain) originates from a study of blood T cell repertoires in COVID-19. TCRdb's copy holds only in-frame clones and misses some; the assay was immunoSEQ multiplex PCR. The sample includes 35,000 to 40,000 clones, around 77% seen only once; the top ten take about two fifths. The germline CDR1 and CDR2 sequences are KGHDR and SFDVKD. This CDR3 is 15 amino acids long. Germline trimming cut 4 bases from V and 3 bases from J; bases unmatched to any gene: 6. This chain links TRBV24-1 with TRBJ1-2; 8 bases fit TRBD1. The receptor's source is a man older than 75 with active or convalescent COVID-19. Sequenced material: peripheral blood. CDR3 protein: CATSDPGQVDYGYTF. The CDR3 nucleotides are TGTGCCACCAGTGACCCGGGACAGGTGGACTATGGCTACACCTTC.